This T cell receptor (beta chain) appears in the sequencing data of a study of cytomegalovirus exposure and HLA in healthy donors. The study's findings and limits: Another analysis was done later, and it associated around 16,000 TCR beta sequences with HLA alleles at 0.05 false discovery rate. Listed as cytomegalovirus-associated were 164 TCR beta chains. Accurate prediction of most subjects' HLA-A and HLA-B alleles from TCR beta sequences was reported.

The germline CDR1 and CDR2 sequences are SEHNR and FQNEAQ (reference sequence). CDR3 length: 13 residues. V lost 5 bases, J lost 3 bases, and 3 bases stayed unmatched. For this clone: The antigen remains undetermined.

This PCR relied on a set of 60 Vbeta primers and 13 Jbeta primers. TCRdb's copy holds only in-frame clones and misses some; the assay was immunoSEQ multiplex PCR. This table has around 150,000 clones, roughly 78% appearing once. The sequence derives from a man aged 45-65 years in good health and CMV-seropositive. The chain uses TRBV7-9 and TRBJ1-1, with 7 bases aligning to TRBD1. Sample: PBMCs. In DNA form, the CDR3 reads TGTGCCAGCAGCCACAGGGGTGACACTGAAGCTTTCTTT. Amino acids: CASSHRGDTEAFF.